This is a list of T cell receptor beta chains from one sample in a study of glioma-infiltrating T cells. Each CDR3 protein gets one entry after TCRdb re-called the multiplex PCR reads with MiXCR. The repertoire holds over 130,000 distinct CDR3 sequences, around 42% seen once, with 15% to 25% in the top ten. What was sequenced was glioma tissue, nonneoplastic brain tissue, or PBMCs (not recorded which). The receptors shown here come from a human donor with low-grade glioma or glioblastoma, undergoing nonglioma brain surgery, or in good health (not recorded which). The CDR3 runs from the conserved cysteine through the conserved F or W. D genes are given only for firm matches. Where a row states a size, it is once, few, many or the class of an expanded clone; other rows omit it.

D gene	clone size	V gene	J gene	CDR3 protein	CDR3 DNA
TRBD2	-	TRBV3-1	TRBJ2-2	CASSQVRLAANTGELFF	TGTGCCAGCAGCCAAGTCCGGCTAGCGGCTAACACCGGGGAGCTGTTTTTT
-	-	TRBV28	TRBJ2-1	CASSAGWSYNEQFF	TGTGCCAGCAGTGCAGGGTGGTCCTACAATGAGCAGTTCTTC
TRBD1	few	TRBV4-2	TRBJ1-2	CASSVRDRLVDGYTF	TGTGCCAGCAGCGTCCGGGACAGGCTGGTCGATGGCTACACCTTC
TRBD2	-	TRBV6-1	TRBJ2-3	CASRSGLAGGYTDTQYF	TGTGCCAGCAGGTCGGGACTAGCGGGGGGGTACACAGATACGCAGTATTTT
TRBD1	-	TRBV6-6	TRBJ2-1	CAIALGTGPLDEQFF	TGTGCCATCGCCCTGGGGACAGGTCCTCTTGATGAGCAGTTCTTC
TRBD1	-	TRBV4-1	TRBJ1-3	CASSRDSDSGNTIYF	TGCGCCAGCAGCCGGGACAGTGACTCTGGAAACACCATATATTTT
-	-	TRBV12-3/TRBV12-4	TRBJ2-7	CASSPRDRSSYEQYF	TGTGCCAGCAGCCCGAGAGACAGGAGCTCCTACGAGCAGTACTTC
TRBD1	-	TRBV6-1	TRBJ2-5	CASSLTGGVGETQYF	TGTGCCAGCAGTTTGACAGGGGGCGTAGGGGAGACCCAGTACTTC
-	-	TRBV15	TRBJ2-5	CATGPGRETQYF	TGTGCCACCGGGCCAGGGAGAGAGACCCAGTACTTC
TRBD1	-	TRBV6-2/TRBV6-3	TRBJ2-5	CASSRTGGRRMEETQYF	TGTGCCAGCAGTCGGACAGGGGGGCGTCGAATGGAGGAGACCCAGTACTTC
-	-	TRBV7-2	TRBJ1-1	CASSSGQRNTEAFF	TGTGCCAGCAGCTCCGGACAGAGGAACACTGAAGCTTTCTTT
TRBD1	-	TRBV27	TRBJ2-7	CASSLRQGVYEQYF	TGTGCCAGCAGTTTAAGGCAGGGGGTCTACGAGCAGTACTTC
-	many	TRBV6-1	TRBJ1-5	CASSPKPRQPQHF	TGTGCCAGCAGTCCCAAACCGCGGCAGCCCCAGCATTTT